Below are 5 T cell receptor beta chains sequenced from a single sample in a study of T-cell reconstitution after alpha-beta-depleted transplantation in children. Unique molecular identifiers were incorporated into the prepared TCRbeta library. TCRdb reprocessed the PCR reads with MiXCR, giving one entry per CDR3 protein. The top ten hold 28% of the sample, which has 800,000 to 1,000,000 distinct CDR3 sequences, 25% to 35% seen once. The sequenced sample was PBMCs, mostly from graft donor cells, obtained 360 days after TCRalphabeta/CD19-depleted stem cell transplant. The source is a boy under three years old who had a stem cell transplant for SCID, so the T cells may come from the graft donor.

This chain links TRBV24-1 with TRBJ2-7, with 8 bases aligning to TRBD2. V was clipped by 9 bases and J by 4 bases; unmatched bases: 7. The CDR3 contains 13 residues. CDR1 KGHDR and CDR2 SFDVKD come from the germline V gene. The CDR3 region is CATGGGQMYEQYF. In DNA form, the CDR3 reads TGTGCCACCGGCGGGGGGCAAATGTACGAGCAGTACTTC.

J is TRBJ2-7 and V is TRBV3-1; 8 bases line up with TRBD1. J was trimmed by 2 bases and V by 3 bases; bases with no gene match: 15. The V gene's germline CDR1 is LGHDT and CDR2 YNNKEL (reference sequence). The CDR3 runs 18 residues. CDR3 DNA sequence: TGTGCCAGCAGCCATGGCCCCGCAGGGGGCGCGAGAACCTACGAGCAGTACTTC. It translates to CASSHGPAGGARTYEQYF.

The CDR3 protein is CSVVLQVKAEQYF. CDR3 nucleotide sequence: TGCAGCGTTGTCTTGCAGGTGAAAGCCGAGCAGTACTTC. This chain links TRBV29-1 with TRBJ2-7, with no clear D. Germline values: CDR1 SQVTM, CDR2 ANQGSEA. This CDR3 is 13 amino acids long. Trimming shortened V by 4 bases and J by 6 bases, and 16 bases separated the two germline ends.

The chain combines TRBV12-3 or TRBV12-4 with TRBJ2-1, with 14 bases lining up with TRBD2. The CDR3 is 17 amino acids. Germline trimming cut 2 bases from V and 6 bases from J; bases unmatched to any gene: 6. As DNA, the CDR3 is TGTGCCAGCAGTTTAATGACTAGCGGGGGGGCTGTCAATGAGCAGTTCTTC. Translation gives CASSLMTSGGAVNEQFF.

This chain links TRBV15 with TRBJ2-5; D not resolved. The V end lost 1 base, the J end lost 2 bases, and 8 bases lay between the germline ends. The germline gives CDR1 LNHNV, CDR2 YYDKDF (reference sequence). This CDR3 has 14 residues. The CDR3 nucleotides read TGTGCCACCAGCAGAGCGGGCAGGCAAGAGACCCAGTACTTC. This translates into CATSRAGRQETQYF.